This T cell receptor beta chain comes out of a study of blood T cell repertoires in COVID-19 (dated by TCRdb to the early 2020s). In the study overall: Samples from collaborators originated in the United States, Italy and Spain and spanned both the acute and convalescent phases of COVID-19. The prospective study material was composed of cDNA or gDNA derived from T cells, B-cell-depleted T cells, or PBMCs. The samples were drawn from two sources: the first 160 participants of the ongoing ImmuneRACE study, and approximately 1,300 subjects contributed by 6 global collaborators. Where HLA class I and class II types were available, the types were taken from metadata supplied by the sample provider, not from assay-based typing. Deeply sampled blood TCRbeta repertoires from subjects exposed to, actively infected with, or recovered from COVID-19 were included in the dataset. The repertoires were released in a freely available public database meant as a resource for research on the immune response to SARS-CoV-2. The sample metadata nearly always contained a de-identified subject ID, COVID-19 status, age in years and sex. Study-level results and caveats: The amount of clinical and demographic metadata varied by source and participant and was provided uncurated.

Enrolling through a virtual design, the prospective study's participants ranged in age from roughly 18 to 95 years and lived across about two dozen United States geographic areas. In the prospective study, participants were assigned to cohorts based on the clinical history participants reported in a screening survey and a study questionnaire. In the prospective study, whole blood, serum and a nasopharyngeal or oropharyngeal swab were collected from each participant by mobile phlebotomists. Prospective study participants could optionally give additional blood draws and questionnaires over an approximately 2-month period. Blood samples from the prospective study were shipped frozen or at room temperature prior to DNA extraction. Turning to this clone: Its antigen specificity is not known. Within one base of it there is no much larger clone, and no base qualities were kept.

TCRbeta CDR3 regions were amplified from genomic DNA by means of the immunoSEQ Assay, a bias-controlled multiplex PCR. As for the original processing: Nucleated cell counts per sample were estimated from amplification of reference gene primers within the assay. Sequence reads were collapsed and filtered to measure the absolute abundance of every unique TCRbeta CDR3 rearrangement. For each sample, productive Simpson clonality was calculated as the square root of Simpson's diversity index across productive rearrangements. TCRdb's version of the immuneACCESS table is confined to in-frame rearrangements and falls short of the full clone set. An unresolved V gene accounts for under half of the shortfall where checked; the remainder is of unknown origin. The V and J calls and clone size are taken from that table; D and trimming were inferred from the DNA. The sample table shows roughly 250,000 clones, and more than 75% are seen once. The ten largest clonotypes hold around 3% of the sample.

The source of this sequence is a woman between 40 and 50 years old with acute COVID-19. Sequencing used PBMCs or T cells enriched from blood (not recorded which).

The DNA sequence is as follows: TGTGCCAGCAGTGAATTCTCCAACCGAGTCCCTTTCTTT. Its product reads: CASSEFSNRVPFF. Here the chain combines TRBV6-1 and TRBJ1-1; no D gene call is confident. Inclusive of the bounding cysteine and phenylalanine, the CDR3 is 13 residues long. Only the CDR3 part of the read is kept: 39 bases, read in frame from the first base. The germline V gene provides CDR1 MNHNS and CDR2 SASEGT. V and J are truncated by 2 bases and 12 bases respectively, leaving an intervening sequence of 16 bases.